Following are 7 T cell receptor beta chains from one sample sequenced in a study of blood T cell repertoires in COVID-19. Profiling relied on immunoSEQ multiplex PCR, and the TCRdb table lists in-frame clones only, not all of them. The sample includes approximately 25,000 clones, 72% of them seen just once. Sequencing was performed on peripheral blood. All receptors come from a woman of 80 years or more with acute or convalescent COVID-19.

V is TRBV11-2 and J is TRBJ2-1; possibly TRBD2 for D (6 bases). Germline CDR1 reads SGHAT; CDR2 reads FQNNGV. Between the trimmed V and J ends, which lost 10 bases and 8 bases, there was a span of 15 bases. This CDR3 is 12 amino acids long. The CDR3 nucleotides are TGTGCCACAAAGACCGGAGGGGATGAGCAGTTCTTC. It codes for CATKTGGDEQFF.

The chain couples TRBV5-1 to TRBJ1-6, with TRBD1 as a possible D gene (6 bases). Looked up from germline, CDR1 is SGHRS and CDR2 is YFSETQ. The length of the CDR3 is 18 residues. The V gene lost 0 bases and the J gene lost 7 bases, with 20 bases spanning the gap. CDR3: CASSLEGSGGIGNSPLHF. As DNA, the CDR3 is TGCGCCAGCAGCTTGGAAGGGTCGGGGGGCATCGGAAATTCACCCCTCCACTTT.

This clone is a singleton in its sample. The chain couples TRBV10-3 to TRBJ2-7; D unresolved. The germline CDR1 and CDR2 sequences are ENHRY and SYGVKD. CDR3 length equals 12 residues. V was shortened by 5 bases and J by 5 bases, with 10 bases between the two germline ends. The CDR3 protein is CAISRLSDEQYF. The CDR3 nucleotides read TGTGCCATCAGTCGACTTTCCGACGAGCAGTACTTC.

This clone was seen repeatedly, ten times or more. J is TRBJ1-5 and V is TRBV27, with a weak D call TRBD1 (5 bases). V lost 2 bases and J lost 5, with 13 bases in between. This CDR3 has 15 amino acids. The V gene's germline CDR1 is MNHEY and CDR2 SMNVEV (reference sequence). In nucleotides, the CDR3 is TGTGCCAGCAGTTTACATGGGGCACCCTATCAGCCCCAGCATTTT. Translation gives CASSLHGAPYQPQHF.

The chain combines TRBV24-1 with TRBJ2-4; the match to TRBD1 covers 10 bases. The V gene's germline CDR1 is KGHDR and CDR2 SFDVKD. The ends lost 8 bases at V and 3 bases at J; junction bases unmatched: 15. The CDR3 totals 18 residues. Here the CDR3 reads CATTRGQGTLGYKNIQYF. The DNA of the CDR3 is TGTGCCACCACCAGGGGACAGGGGACCTTGGGGTACAAAAACATTCAGTACTTC.

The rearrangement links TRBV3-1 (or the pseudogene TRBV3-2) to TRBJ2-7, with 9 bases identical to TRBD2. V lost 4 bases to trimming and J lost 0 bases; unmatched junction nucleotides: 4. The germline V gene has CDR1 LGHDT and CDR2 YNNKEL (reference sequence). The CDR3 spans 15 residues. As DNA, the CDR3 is TGTGCCAGCAGCCTGGGACTAGCCCTCTCCTACGAGCAGTACTTC. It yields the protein CASSLGLALSYEQYF.

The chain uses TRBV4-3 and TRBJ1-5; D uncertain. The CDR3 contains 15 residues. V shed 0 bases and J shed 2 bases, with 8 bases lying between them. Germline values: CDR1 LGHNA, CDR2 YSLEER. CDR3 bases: TGCGCCAGCAGCCAAGATGGGCAGGGCAATCAGCCCCAGCATTTT. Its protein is CASSQDGQGNQPQHF.